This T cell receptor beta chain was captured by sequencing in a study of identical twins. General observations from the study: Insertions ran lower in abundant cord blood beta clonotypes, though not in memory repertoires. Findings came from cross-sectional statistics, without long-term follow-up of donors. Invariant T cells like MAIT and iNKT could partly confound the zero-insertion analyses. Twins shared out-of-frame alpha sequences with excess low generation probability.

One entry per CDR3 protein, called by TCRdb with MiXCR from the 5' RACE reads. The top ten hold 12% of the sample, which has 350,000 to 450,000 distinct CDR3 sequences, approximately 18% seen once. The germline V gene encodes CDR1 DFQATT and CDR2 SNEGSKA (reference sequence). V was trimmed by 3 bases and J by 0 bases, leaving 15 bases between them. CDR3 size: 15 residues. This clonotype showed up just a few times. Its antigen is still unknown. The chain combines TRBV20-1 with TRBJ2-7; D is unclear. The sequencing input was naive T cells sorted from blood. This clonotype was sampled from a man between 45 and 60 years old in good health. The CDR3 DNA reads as TGCAGTGCTAGGGGCGCTGCCATGGTCTCCTACGAGCAGTACTTC. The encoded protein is CSARGAAMVSYEQYF.